This T cell receptor beta chain originates from a study of shared clonotypes between healthy human individuals. The data were produced by immunoSEQ multiplex PCR, yet TCRdb's version contains in-frame clones alone and is incomplete. Of about 1.5 million clones in the sample, nearly 99% are singletons; the top ten hold 0.4% to 0.55%. Trimming took 0 bases from V and 2 from J, leaving 6 bases between them. CDR1 is LGHNA and CDR2 is YSLEER in the germline V gene. The CDR3 loop spans 14 amino acids. This chain uses TRBV4-3 with TRBJ2-3; no clear D gene. The source of this sequence is a man aged 25 to 45 in good health. Input material: naive CD4+ T cells sorted from blood. Described subset: CD45RA+ positively selected. CDR3 bases: TGCGCCAGCAGCCAAGACCTCCTCACAGATACGCAGTATTTT. Protein: CASSQDLLTDTQYF.